These T cell receptor beta chains were read from a single sample in a study of CD8 T cells in Susac syndrome. TCRdb recomputed calls from the immunoSEQ multiplex PCR reads with MiXCR, one row per CDR3 protein. In the table there are approximately 190,000 distinct CDR3 sequences, 85% to 95% of which are singletons. Specimen: CD4+ T cells from PBMCs. Every receptor here comes from a human donor in good health. Both conserved end residues are part of each CDR3. Each record gives: J gene, clone size, V gene, CDR3 protein. Expanded clones get a size class; other rows say once, few or many, or leave the size out.

>TRBJ1-1|-|TRBV3-1
CASSPTPLTTEAFF
>TRBJ1-2|-|TRBV20-1
CSARTPGPGGYTF
>TRBJ1-2|-|TRBV7-2
CASSLGSGRNYGYTF
>TRBJ2-7|-|TRBV30
CAWSDGRYEQYF
>TRBJ1-1|-|TRBV29-1
CSVGRTLKLFF
>TRBJ1-6|-|TRBV18
CASSPTRGGLNSPLHF
>TRBJ2-4|-|TRBV7-2
CASSLRQGKNIQYF
>TRBJ1-4|-|TRBV7-9
CASSLGLRGTGTEKLFF
>TRBJ2-4|-|TRBV7-2
CASSFPRTSGQAKNIQYF
>TRBJ1-4|-|TRBV5-1
CASSKDSAVAKLFF
>TRBJ2-1|-|TRBV3-1
CASSQDLSRGNEQFF
>TRBJ1-1|once|TRBV5-1
CASSQPGQLNTEAFF
>TRBJ2-7|-|TRBV28
CASSSQIYEQYF
>TRBJ2-7|-|TRBV29-1
CSFSGTGGLEQYF
>TRBJ1-1|-|TRBV20-1
CSASQGVTEAFF
>TRBJ2-2|-|TRBV12-3/TRBV12-4
CASSLSGGIAGELFF
>TRBJ1-5|once|TRBV29-1
CSVWGGGPGQPQHF
>TRBJ2-2|-|TRBV13
CASSPRQRLNTGELFF
>TRBJ1-1|-|TRBV5-4
CASSTGGGLNTEAFF
>TRBJ1-4|once|TRBV5-1
CASSLEGKLFF
>TRBJ1-2|-|TRBV28
CASSTTWREAGYGYTF
>TRBJ1-4|once|TRBV5-5
CASSPGGRTNEKLFF
>TRBJ2-5|-|TRBV5-1
CASSLELAGQETQYF
>TRBJ2-7|-|TRBV6-2/TRBV6-3
CASSAHRGYEQYF
>TRBJ1-5|-|TRBV7-9
CASSLEGGTQHF
>TRBJ2-3|once|TRBV7-9
CASRNSGSMDTQYF
>TRBJ1-2|-|TRBV6-1
CASGDRRFSYGYTF
>TRBJ1-2|-|TRBV5-6
CASSSQGDGYTF
>TRBJ2-5|once|TRBV7-9
CASSRGGPETQYF
>TRBJ2-1|-|TRBV28
CASRPPHLGLSEQFF
>TRBJ1-1|-|TRBV21-1
CASSKAGRALNTEAFF
>TRBJ1-4|-|TRBV5-1
CASSPTSRSTGEKLFF
>TRBJ1-2|-|TRBV14
CASSRYRVGYTF